This T cell receptor (beta chain) was identified during a study of beta chain features in type 1 diabetes. Reverse transcribing all isolated RNA meant expressed TCRB transcripts were sequenced. Repertoires were generated with immunoSEQ multiplex PCR, while TCRdb's copy carries only in-frame clones and drops some. The table shows 230,000 or so clones, with under 20% occurring only once. For this clone: The antigen remains undetermined.

Whole-study findings and limits: Although PCR might favor shorter templates, it would do so equally in patients and controls. When Type 1 diabetes patients were examined, their TCRB CDR3s proved moderately but significantly shorter in all four CD4+ subsets.

Germline CDR1 SGHTA, CDR2 FQGNSA. V lost 5 bases and J lost 1, with 21 bases in between. CDR3 size: 18 residues. The source is a man in his thirties or forties with type 1 diabetes. The chain combines TRBV7-2 with TRBJ2-1, with D possibly matching TRBD2 (6 bases). The sequenced sample was naive CD4+ T cells from blood. CDR3 DNA sequence: TGTGCCAGCAGCACTGAAGTCGGGGGAATTAGGTCCTACAATGAGCAGTTCTTC. Translated, it gives CASSTEVGGIRSYNEQFF.